A selection of T cell receptor beta chains follows, all from one sample in a study of CD8 T cells in Susac syndrome. TCRdb used MiXCR to reprocess the immunoSEQ multiplex PCR reads, holding one entry per CDR3 protein. Among about 140,000 distinct CDR3 sequences listed, around 95% were seen once. Sequencing used CD4+ T cells from PBMCs. The receptor source for this set is a human donor with multiple sclerosis. The CDR3 runs from the conserved cysteine through the conserved F or W. D genes are given only for firm matches. Not every row has a clone size; where given, it reads once, few, many or a size class.

v_gene,d_gene,abundance,j_gene,CDR3aa,CDR3nt
TRBV6-2/TRBV6-3,NA,NA,TRBJ2-7,CASSYPHSTEQYF,TGTGCCAGCAGTTACCCTCATAGCACGGAGCAGTACTTC
TRBV30,TRBD1,NA,TRBJ1-5,CAWSVAGQGYQPQHF,TGTGCCTGGAGTGTTGCGGGACAGGGGTATCAGCCCCAGCATTTT
TRBV15,TRBD1,NA,TRBJ1-3,CATSRGKVGQGSGNTIYF,TGTGCCACCAGCAGGGGAAAAGTAGGACAGGGCTCTGGAAACACCATATATTTT
TRBV11-2,TRBD2,NA,TRBJ2-3,CASSVRTSGIDTQYF,TGTGCCAGCAGTGTAAGGACTAGTGGTATTGATACGCAGTATTTT
TRBV19,TRBD1,NA,TRBJ1-5,CASSMTGGNQPQHF,TGTGCCAGTAGTATGACAGGGGGCAATCAGCCCCAGCATTTT
TRBV29-1,NA,NA,TRBJ1-3,CSVSSPQQRGRVVGDTIYF,TGCAGCGTTTCTTCTCCTCAACAACGGGGAAGGGTAGTCGGTGACACCATATATTTT
TRBV15,NA,NA,TRBJ2-1,CATSRDLTGDLGSEQFF,TGTGCCACCAGCAGAGATCTGACGGGGGACCTCGGCAGTGAGCAGTTCTTC
TRBV28,TRBD1,NA,TRBJ1-2,CASSSPTGASYGYTF,TGTGCCAGCAGTTCTCCGACAGGGGCGAGCTATGGCTACACCTTC
TRBV3-1,TRBD2,NA,TRBJ2-1,CASSQELGLAVTLGQFF,TGTGCCAGCAGCCAAGAACTAGGACTAGCGGTAACATTAGGGCAGTTCTTC
TRBV4-3,NA,NA,TRBJ2-3,CASSQDVGVARRADTQYF,TGCGCCAGCAGCCAAGATGTCGGGGTAGCTCGGAGGGCAGATACGCAGTATTTT
TRBV19,TRBD1,NA,TRBJ2-1,CASSRTGTTYNEQFF,TGTGCCAGTAGCCGGACAGGAACTACCTACAATGAGCAGTTCTTC
TRBV6-5,NA,NA,TRBJ2-1,CASSYRVSRTNYNEQFF,TGTGCCAGCAGTTACCGGGTTTCCCGGACCAACTACAATGAGCAGTTCTTC
TRBV11-2,NA,NA,TRBJ1-2,CATSSHYGYTF,TGTGCCACCTCGTCCCACTATGGCTACACCTTC
TRBV24-1,NA,NA,TRBJ2-3,CATSDFTDTQYF,TGTGCCACCTCGGACTTCACAGATACGCAGTATTTT
TRBV9,NA,NA,TRBJ1-6,CASSVGGVSYNSPLHF,TGTGCCAGCAGCGTAGGGGGGGTCTCCTATAATTCACCCCTCCACTTT
TRBV2,NA,NA,TRBJ2-2,CASSEFVPGELFF,TGTGCCAGCAGTGAATTTGTCCCCGGGGAGCTGTTTTTT
TRBV11-2,NA,NA,TRBJ2-4,CASSLSKNIQYF,TGTGCCAGCAGCTTATCCAAAAACATTCAGTACTTC
TRBV4-3,NA,NA,TRBJ1-2,CASSQVSNPNYGYTF,TGCGCCAGCAGCCAAGTTTCTAACCCTAACTATGGCTACACCTTC
TRBV25-1,NA,once,TRBJ1-4,CASSDGRLNEKLFF,TGTGCCAGCAGTGACGGCAGGCTGAATGAAAAACTGTTTTTT
TRBV7-6,NA,few,TRBJ1-1,CASSLGWGTEAFF,TGTGCCAGCAGCTTAGGTTGGGGCACTGAAGCTTTCTTT
TRBV27,NA,NA,TRBJ1-2,CASSHGTSGRGYTF,TGTGCCAGCAGCCATGGGACTTCCGGTCGGGGCTACACCTTC
TRBV27,TRBD1,NA,TRBJ2-7,CASSSYGTAFPYEQYF,TGTGCCAGCAGTTCGTACGGGACAGCCTTTCCCTACGAGCAGTACTTC
TRBV10-2,NA,NA,TRBJ1-5,CASSQVSSPPGQPQHF,TGCGCCAGCAGTCAGGTGTCCTCCCCCCCAGGTCAGCCCCAGCATTTT
TRBV20-1,NA,NA,TRBJ1-1,CSARVDSYAHEAFF,TGCAGTGCTAGAGTCGACAGCTACGCGCATGAAGCTTTCTTT
TRBV29-1,TRBD1,NA,TRBJ1-1,CSVLLNRGGTEAFF,TGCAGCGTTCTATTAAACAGGGGTGGCACTGAAGCTTTCTTT
TRBV20-1,TRBD1,once,TRBJ1-5,CSARPSTGWANQPQHF,TGCAGTGCTAGACCCTCGACAGGGTGGGCAAATCAGCCCCAGCATTTT
TRBV20-1,NA,once,TRBJ2-3,CSALGGNTDTQYF,TGCAGTGCTCTGGGGGGAAACACAGATACGCAGTATTTT